A single T cell receptor beta chain is shown here with its context. The CDR3 spans 15 residues. V dropped 4 bases and J dropped 2 bases, with 13 bases sitting between them. Germline CDR1 is SNHLY and CDR2 is FYNNEI. Profiled with immunoSEQ multiplex PCR; TCRdb holds only in-frame clones, not every one. The sample lists under 550,000 clones; 70% to 90% were seen once. This sample stems from a study of blood T cell repertoires in COVID-19. V gene TRBV2 combines with J gene TRBJ2-3, with D possibly matching TRBD1 (5 bases). This TCR was sampled from a man aged 18 to 29 with COVID-19, enrolled during active disease. The sequenced sample consisted of peripheral blood. The CDR3 DNA is TGTGCCAGCAGTGCTGAGCAGGGTAACACAGATACGCAGTATTTT. It is translated as CASSAEQGNTDTQYF.